One sample yielded the 9 T cell receptor beta chains listed below, sequenced in a study of CD4 T cells in relation to SARS-CoV-2 and coronaviruses. CD4+ T cells from unexposed donors were obtained before the COVID-19 pandemic (2011-2018). After about 10 days of culture, CD4+ T cells were isolated. This table comes from immunoSEQ multiplex PCR, and its TCRdb copy is limited to in-frame clones, with some not included. In the table there are about 25,000 clones, around 78% of which are singletons. These receptors lack a known antigen. Material for sequencing was CD4+ T cells from PBMCs, cultured in vitro. The receptors were gathered from a human donor in good health.

The CDR3 DNA reads as TGTGCCAGCAGCCATGCTGACAGGGGGGTGTTGGCTTTCTTT. This encodes CASSHADRGVLAFF. The chain joins TRBV3-1 (or the pseudogene TRBV3-2) to TRBJ1-1; 9 bases are shared with TRBD1. Germline V gives CDR1 LGHDT, CDR2 YNNKEL (reference sequence). The J segment lost 11 bases and the V segment lost 3 bases, leaving 10 bases of the junction unmatched. The CDR3 spans 14 residues.

The gene calls are TRBV5-1 and TRBJ1-6; TRBD1 agrees at 9 bases. Trimming at V came to 4 bases and at J to 7 bases, leaving 3 bases not matched to a gene. Germline values: CDR1 SGHRS, CDR2 YFSETQ. The CDR3 is 14 amino acids. CDR3 in amino acids: CASSPGTGNSPLHF. CDR3 DNA: TGCGCCAGCAGCCCCGGGACAGGGAATTCACCCCTCCACTTT.

This clone was seen a single time. The chain links TRBV6-1 to TRBJ2-1; tentative D call: TRBD2 (6 bases). The CDR3 loop spans 15 amino acids. Germline CDR1 reads MNHNS; CDR2 reads SASEGT. The V gene lost 1 base and the J gene lost 0 bases, with 7 bases spanning the gap. CDR3 loop: CASSEGTNSYNEQFF. DNA of the CDR3: TGTGCCAGCAGTGAAGGGACTAACTCCTACAATGAGCAGTTCTTC.

The V and J genes are TRBV20-1 and TRBJ2-7; D gene unclear. Trimming took 2 bases from V and 4 from J, leaving 6 bases between them. CDR1 and CDR2 from the germline V gene are DFQATT and SNEGSKA (reference sequence). This CDR3 contains 11 residues. CDR3 amino acids: CSARSWYEQYF. The CDR3 bases are TGCAGTGCTAGATCGTGGTACGAGCAGTACTTC.

The CDR3 sequence is CASRDPGQPYEQYF. The CDR3 nucleotides are TGTGCCAGCAGAGATCCGGGCCAACCCTACGAGCAGTACTTC. J is TRBJ2-7 and V is TRBV6-5; no clear D gene. Germline V gives CDR1 MNHEY, CDR2 SVGAGI. The CDR3 is 14 residues long. V was shortened by 6 bases and J by 2 bases, with 14 bases between the two germline ends.

This clone was seen a handful of times. V and J are TRBV5-1 and TRBJ1-2; no clear D. The CDR3 is made up of 12 amino acids. V lost 4 bases and J 6 bases, leaving 10 bases between the germline ends. Germline V gene data show CDR1 as SGHRS and CDR2 as YFSETQ. For the CDR3, the DNA is TGCGCCAGCAGCAGCAGCGAGAATGGCTACACCTTC. The encoded protein is CASSSSENGYTF.

This chain joins TRBV27 and TRBJ2-5; D call uncertain. With 2 bases removed from V and 5 bases from J, the gap between germline ends came to 3 bases. The V gene's germline CDR1 is MNHEY and CDR2 SMNVEV (reference sequence). CDR3 length equals 11 residues. The CDR3 DNA reads TGTGCCAGCAGTTTAGGGGAGACCCAGTACTTC. Translation gives CASSLGETQYF.

The gene calls are TRBV19 and TRBJ2-1; 11 bases are shared with TRBD2. This CDR3 is built from 14 residues. Germline V gives CDR1 LNHDA, CDR2 SQIVND (reference sequence). J was trimmed by 7 bases and V by 5 bases; bases with no gene match: 4. CDR3 protein: CASSLAGGFNEQFF. CDR3 in DNA: TGTGCCAGTAGTTTAGCGGGAGGGTTTAATGAGCAGTTCTTC.

The chain is built from TRBV7-7 and TRBJ2-5, with a weak D call TRBD1 (6 bases). The V gene lost 4 bases and the J gene lost 4 bases, with 13 bases spanning the gap. Germline CDR1 reads SSHAT; CDR2 reads FNYEAQ (reference sequence). The CDR3 length is 14 residues. The CDR3: CASSYEQGAETQYF. In DNA form, the CDR3 reads TGTGCCAGCAGCTACGAACAGGGCGCAGAGACCCAGTACTTC.